Below, 18 T cell receptor beta chains from the same sample are listed, as sequenced in a study of blood T cell repertoires in COVID-19. Libraries were prepared by immunoSEQ multiplex PCR; TCRdb keeps only in-frame clonotypes and omits some of them. The sample includes around 200,000 clones, 88% seen only once; the top ten take 1.5% to 2%. Sequenced: peripheral blood. The receptor source for this set is a man younger than 35 with active or convalescent COVID-19.

The rearrangement uses TRBV21-1 and TRBJ2-7; no check of the table's D call, TRBD1, against the DNA was made. TRBV21-1 is a pseudogene. This CDR3 spans 16 amino acids. The CDR3 spells CASSKQDRGDVYEQYF. The CDR3 nucleotides read TGTGCCAGCAGCAAACAGGACAGGGGGGATGTCTACGAGCAGTACTTC.

The chain couples TRBV19 to TRBJ2-3; D remains ambiguous. Trimming cost V 3 bases and J 0 bases, with 7 bases left between them. Germline CDR1 and CDR2: LNHDA and SQIVND (reference sequence). The CDR3 is 14 amino acids. The CDR3 region is CASSISSSTDTQYF. CDR3 DNA sequence: TGTGCCAGTAGTATCTCCTCTAGCACAGATACGCAGTATTTT.

This clone appeared a single time. Its ends do not fully match the called genes, so a read error is possible. The rearrangement links TRBV6-1 to TRBJ2-5; 14 bases are a match to TRBD2. CDR3 length: 17 residues. Germline V lookup: CDR1 MNHNS, CDR2 SASEGT. Here the CDR3 reads CASSEGTSGRGGRAQYF. The CDR3 DNA follows: TGTGCCAGCAGCGAAGGGACTAGCGGGAGAGGGGGTAGGGCCCAGTACTTC.

The genes are TRBV10-1 and TRBJ1-2; 7 bases are a match to TRBD1. Trimming took 6 bases from V and 1 from J; bases not matched to a gene: 5. CDR1 and CDR2 from the germline V gene are WNHNN and SYGVQD (reference sequence). The CDR3 loop spans 14 amino acids. The DNA of the CDR3 is TGCGCCAGCAGCGCGCAGGGGGTTAACTATGGCTACACCTTC. It yields the protein CASSAQGVNYGYTF.

This chain links TRBV5-4 with TRBJ2-7; 8 bases align to TRBD1. After removal of 4 bases from V and 6 bases from J, the junction contained 6 bases not matched to a gene. Germline CDR1 is SGHNT and CDR2 is YYREEE (reference sequence). The CDR3 contains 13 residues. The CDR3: CASSVTGEGEQYF. Here the CDR3 DNA reads TGTGCCAGCAGCGTGACAGGGGAAGGCGAGCAGTACTTC.

This clone was picked up one time. CDR3 protein: CASSGRSPGNTIYF. Here the CDR3 DNA reads TGTGCCAGCTCCGGCAGGTCCCCTGGAAACACCATATATTTT. The J gene is TRBJ1-3, the V gene TRBV18; D is undetermined. V shed 6 bases and J shed 2 bases, with 11 bases lying between them. In germline, CDR1 is KGHSH, CDR2 LQKENI. There are 14 residues in the CDR3.

The chain carries TRBV10-1 and TRBJ2-3; 9 nucleotides align to TRBD1. This CDR3 spans 16 amino acids. The germline V gene has CDR1 WNHNN and CDR2 SYGVQD (reference sequence). With V trimmed by 0 bases and J by 6 bases, 7 bases remained unmatched. CDR3 in DNA: TGCGCCAGCAGTGAGTCCGGGACAGGGTCTGGTGATACGCAGTATTTT. This codes for CASSESGTGSGDTQYF.

This clone was counted a single time. DNA for the CDR3: TGTGCCAGCAGCTACGAGCAGAACACTGAAGCTTTCTTT. This translates into CASSYEQNTEAFF. The chain links TRBV7-6 to TRBJ1-1; D is unresolved. The CDR3 is made up of 13 amino acids. Deletions cut 4 bases from V and 1 base from J, with 7 bases between. Germline assignment: CDR1 SGHVS and CDR2 FNYEAQ.

The chain recombines TRBV5-1 with TRBJ2-5; tentatively, D is TRBD1 (5 bases). This CDR3 contains 15 residues. The germline V and J ends were trimmed by 1 base and 2 bases, with 12 bases remaining between them. Germline loops: CDR1 SGHRS, CDR2 YFSETQ. The CDR3 protein is CASSLIAGKQETQYF. In DNA form, the CDR3 reads TGCGCCAGCAGCTTGATAGCAGGGAAACAAGAGACCCAGTACTTC.

The genes are TRBV3-1 (or the pseudogene TRBV3-2) and TRBJ2-1, with 10 bases lining up with TRBD2. Germline-derived CDR1 and CDR2 are LGHDT and YNNKEL (reference sequence). J was trimmed by 0 bases and V by 4 bases; bases with no gene match: 9. CDR3 size: 18 residues. CDR3 nucleotides: TGTGCCAGCAGCCGAAGACTAGCGGGCCGACCCTCCTACAATGAGCAGTTCTTC. Translating gives CASSRRLAGRPSYNEQFF.

The chain has TRBV5-1 and TRBJ2-5; a possible D gene is TRBD1 (6 bases). The germline V and J ends were trimmed by 6 bases and 2 bases, with 14 bases remaining between them. Germline lookup yields CDR1 SGHRS and CDR2 YFSETQ. The length of the CDR3 is 14 residues. CDR3 in DNA: TGCGCCAGCAACACCGAGGGGGTTCAAGAGACCCAGTACTTC. Protein product: CASNTEGVQETQYF.

The chain couples TRBV9 to TRBJ2-5; 8 bases match TRBD2. This CDR3 contains 15 residues. Losses at the gene ends were 0 bases for V and 2 bases for J; bases not matched to a gene: 3. Germline loops: CDR1 SGDLS, CDR2 YYNGEE. The CDR3 is CASSVAAGVQETQYF. The CDR3 nucleotides are TGTGCCAGCAGCGTAGCAGCGGGGGTACAAGAGACCCAGTACTTC.

V gene TRBV7-9 combines with J gene TRBJ1-2, with 8 bases aligning to TRBD1. Trimming at V came to 5 bases and at J to 5 bases, leaving 13 bases not matched to a gene. CDR1 is SEHNR and CDR2 is FQNEAQ in the germline V gene (reference sequence). The CDR3 is made up of 16 amino acids. The CDR3 DNA is TGTGCCAGCAGCCAATACCCCGGGACAGGAGTATATGGCTACACCTTC. It translates to CASSQYPGTGVYGYTF.

V and J are TRBV4-1 and TRBJ1-5; no firm D call. Trimming pared 0 bases from V and 7 bases from J, leaving 7 bases between. Germline CDR1 MGHRA, CDR2 YSYEKL. This CDR3 region has 13 residues. The CDR3 reads CASSQDPRQPQHF. CDR3 in DNA: TGCGCCAGCAGCCAAGATCCCAGACAGCCCCAGCATTTT.

V usage is TRBV2 and J usage is TRBJ1-1, with unresolved D. The germline V and J ends were trimmed by 1 base and 5 bases, with 14 bases remaining between them. Per the germline V gene, CDR1 is SNHLY and CDR2 is FYNNEI. This CDR3 is 15 amino acids long. This chain's CDR3 is CASSEDLEGFTEAFF. The CDR3 DNA is TGTGCCAGCAGTGAAGATTTGGAGGGATTTACTGAAGCTTTCTTT.

The gene calls are TRBV7-9 and TRBJ2-1, with 11 bases identical to TRBD2. V trimming: 3 bases; J trimming: 7 bases; junction bases outside the gene matches: 2. Per germline, CDR1 SEHNR and CDR2 FQNEAQ (reference sequence). The CDR3 runs 14 residues. As DNA, the CDR3 is TGTGCCAGCAGCTTCTTAGCGGGAGGGAATGAGCAGTTCTTC. Encoded protein: CASSFLAGGNEQFF.

The J gene is TRBJ1-1, the V gene TRBV30, with TRBD1 identical over 7 bases. This CDR3 has 11 amino acids. The germline CDR1 and CDR2 sequences are GTSNPN and SVGIG (reference sequence). Trimming removed 3 bases from V and 8 bases from J; junction bases left unmatched: 3. CDR3 residues: CAWRRTGEAFF. The DNA for the CDR3 is TGTGCCTGGAGACGGACAGGAGAAGCTTTCTTT.

This clone was counted a single time. The chain links TRBV18 to TRBJ2-1; the D is unclear. The CDR3 runs to 12 residues. Between the trimmed V and J ends, which lost 6 bases and 8 bases, there was a span of 11 bases. CDR1 is KGHSH and CDR2 is LQKENI in the germline V gene. The CDR3 here is CASSQASDEQFF. The CDR3 DNA follows: TGTGCCAGCTCCCAAGCGAGCGATGAGCAGTTCTTC.